Below, 24 T cell receptor beta chains from the same sample are listed, as sequenced in a study of CD8+CD57+ T cells in acquired aplastic anemia. Those patients picked for sequencing had displayed CD8+CD57+ cell expansion on flow cytometry. Genomic DNA, the template, was used for profiling of the TCR beta VDJ and CDR3. TCRdb reprocessed the reads with MiXCR, giving one entry per CDR3 protein. Here the sample spans about 200,000 distinct CDR3 sequences, 50% to 70% being singletons. The sample consisted of sorted CD4+, CD8+, or CD8+CD57+ T cells (not recorded which) from PBMCs. These receptors were taken from a human donor with aplastic anemia.

The chain recombines TRBV2 with TRBJ2-2; D is unclear. V lost 3 bases and J lost 6, with 2 bases in between. The length of the CDR3 is 11 residues. Germline-derived CDR1 and CDR2 are SNHLY and FYNNEI. CDR3 sequence reads: CASSESGELFF. The CDR3 region has the DNA TGTGCCAGCAGTGAGTCCGGGGAGCTGTTTTTT.

This chain connects TRBV7-4 to TRBJ2-7, with D unclear. Deletions cut 0 bases from V and 4 bases from J, with 10 bases between. Germline V gene data show CDR1 as SGHVT and CDR2 as SQSDAQ. The CDR3 extends over 14 amino acids. The CDR3 bases are TGTGCCAGCAGCTTAGCAGCCTCGGCTTACGAGCAGTACTTC. Its protein is CASSLAASAYEQYF.

This clonotype was detected many times. The chain couples TRBV6-1 to TRBJ2-1; 8 bases fit TRBD1. The CDR3 length is 14 residues. Germline V gene data show CDR1 as MNHNS and CDR2 as SASEGT. J lost 6 bases, V lost 2 bases, and 3 bases had no gene match. The CDR3 DNA reads TGTGCCAGCAGTGAACTTACAGGGGGCAATGAGCAGTTCTTC. Translated, it gives CASSELTGGNEQFF.

The rearrangement joins TRBV20-1 to TRBJ2-7; 8 positions match TRBD2. The V gene's germline CDR1 is DFQATT and CDR2 SNEGSKA (reference sequence). Trimming cost V 3 bases and J 3 bases; bases outside gene matches: 10. The CDR3 length is 15 residues. CDR3 sequence: CSARESGGRDYEQYF. In nucleotides, the CDR3 is TGCAGTGCTAGGGAAAGCGGGGGCCGTGACTACGAGCAGTACTTC.

Regarding this clonotype: At one end the junction does not follow the germline gene, possibly because of a read error. This sequence joins TRBV2 and TRBJ2-3; TRBD2 matches 11 bases. The CDR3 loop spans 13 amino acids. Germline V gene sequence: CDR1 SNHLY, CDR2 FYNNEI. CDR3 residues: CASSVQISGRAHF. The CDR3 DNA reads as TGTGCCAGCAGTGTGCAGATTAGCGGGAGGGCCCATTTT. Drawing the rest from reference TRBV2 and TRBJ2-3, the complete variable domain is EPEVTQTPSHQVTQMGQEVILRCVPISNHLYFYWYRQILGQKVEFLVSFYNNEISEKSEIFDDQFSVERPDGSNFTLKIRSTKLEDSAMYFCASSVQISGRAHFGPGTRLTVL.

CDR3 DNA: TGTGCCAGTAGTATAGGGCGGGCAGCCTATGGCTACACCTTC. This translates into CASSIGRAAYGYTF. V and J are TRBV19 and TRBJ1-2; D unresolved. CDR1 is LNHDA, CDR2 SQIVND, per germline (reference sequence). V lost 1 base to trimming and J lost 4 bases, with 10 bases between them. CDR3 size: 14 residues.

The rearrangement links TRBV2 to TRBJ1-1; a weak D match, TRBD1 (5 bases). V lost 6 bases, J lost 1 base, and 18 bases lay in between. This CDR3 is 16 amino acids long. CDR1 is SNHLY and CDR2 is FYNNEI in the germline V gene. CDR3 sequence reads: CASREEQGRWNTEAFF. The DNA of the CDR3 is TGTGCCAGCAGGGAGGAGCAGGGCAGGTGGAACACTGAAGCTTTCTTT.

CDR3 nucleotide sequence: TGTGCCAGCAGTGAAGACAGGGGACATCAGCCCCAGCATTTT. Translating it yields CASSEDRGHQPQHF. This chain links TRBV2 with TRBJ1-5; 7 bases are shared with TRBD1. The CDR3 has 14 residues. Per the germline V gene, CDR1 is SNHLY and CDR2 is FYNNEI. The ends lost 1 base at V and 5 bases at J; junction bases unmatched: 2.

This chain connects TRBV24-1 to TRBJ2-3, with 9 bases aligning to TRBD1. The CDR3 consists of 14 residues. The V and J ends lost 6 bases and 3 bases, in that order; junction bases with no gene match: 3. CDR1 is KGHDR and CDR2 is SFDVKD in the germline V gene. The CDR3 spells CATSRTGETDTQYF. CDR3 DNA sequence: TGTGCCACCAGTCGGACAGGGGAAACAGATACGCAGTATTTT.

This clonotype was seen only a few times. This chain joins TRBV20-1 and TRBJ1-3; D ambiguous. Trimming left V 6 bases short and J 7 bases short, with 10 bases between. The CDR3 sequence is 11 residues long. The V gene's germline CDR1 is DFQATT and CDR2 SNEGSKA (reference sequence). The CDR3 DNA sequence: TGCAGTGCCCATATCAGGAACACCATATATTTT. Translating it yields CSAHIRNTIYF.

This chain's CDR3 is CASSQASGPYNEQFF. In DNA form, the CDR3 reads TGTGCCAGCAGCCAGGCGAGTGGACCTTACAATGAGCAGTTCTTC. The V gene is TRBV7-3, the J gene TRBJ2-1, with no clear D. CDR1 is SGHTA, CDR2 FQGTGA, per germline. V shed 5 bases and J shed 4 bases, with 15 bases lying between them. This CDR3 is 15 amino acids long.

The chain couples TRBV9 to TRBJ2-5; possible D gene TRBD1, 5 bases. The germline CDR1 and CDR2 sequences are SGDLS and YYNGEE. V lost 0 bases and J lost 2, with 8 bases in between. This CDR3 region has 14 residues. The CDR3 reads CASSVEGLQETQYF. The CDR3 DNA reads TGTGCCAGCAGCGTAGAGGGGTTACAAGAGACCCAGTACTTC.

The rearrangement links TRBV24-1 to TRBJ1-3; the match to TRBD1 covers 7 bases. This CDR3 contains 16 residues. The germline CDR1 and CDR2 sequences are KGHDR and SFDVKD. J gave up 0 bases and V 3 bases, and 4 bases lay outside the gene matches. The CDR3 sequence: CATSDEGGHSGNTIYF. The CDR3 bases are TGTGCCACCAGTGATGAAGGGGGCCACTCTGGAAACACCATATATTTT.

V usage is TRBV19 and J usage is TRBJ2-6, with D perhaps being TRBD1 or TRBD2 (7 bases each). Trimming shortened V by 5 bases and J by 12 bases, and 17 bases separated the two germline ends. CDR1 and CDR2 (germline): LNHDA, SQIVND (reference sequence). The CDR3 runs to 14 residues. The CDR3, as DNA: TGTGCCAGTAGTGGCAGGGGGGGAGTCGGCGTCCTGACTTTC. Its protein is CASSGRGGVGVLTF.

This clonotype has more than one count but fewer than ten. This chain connects TRBV6-4 to TRBJ2-6; no reliable D call. Deletions cut 2 bases from V and 0 bases from J, with 5 bases between. Per germline, CDR1 MRHNA and CDR2 SNTAGT. The CDR3 runs to 15 residues. Here the CDR3 reads CASSDVTSGANVLTF. The CDR3 DNA follows: TGTGCCAGCAGTGACGTTACCTCTGGGGCCAACGTCCTGACTTTC.

The V gene is TRBV20-1, the J gene TRBJ2-5, with TRBD2 as a possible D gene (6 bases). CDR1 is DFQATT, CDR2 SNEGSKA, per germline (reference sequence). The ends were cut back, 3 bases at V and 2 bases at J, with 13 bases in the middle. The CDR3 runs 14 residues. CDR3 protein: CSASSGLLQETQYF. The CDR3 bases are TGCAGTGCTAGCTCGGGACTCTTACAAGAGACCCAGTACTTC.

This chain connects TRBV25-1 to TRBJ1-1; maybe TRBD1 (5 bases). The CDR3 consists of 14 residues. Germline lookup yields CDR1 MGHDK and CDR2 SYGVNS. The V gene lost 2 bases and the J gene lost 8 bases, with 15 bases spanning the gap. The CDR3 nucleotides are TGTGCCAGCAGTGAAATGACAGCTAGCGGAGAAGCTTTCTTT. Its protein product is CASSEMTASGEAFF.

The genes are TRBV18 and TRBJ1-1; unclear D gene. CDR1 and CDR2 (germline): KGHSH, LQKENI. V was cut by 1 base and J by 0 bases, with 6 bases left in between. This CDR3 is built from 14 residues. CDR3 sequence: CASSPRTVNTEAFF. The DNA of the CDR3 is TGTGCCAGCTCACCACGGACGGTGAACACTGAAGCTTTCTTT.

This clonotype came up a few times. V is TRBV20-1 and J is TRBJ1-1, with 8 nucleotides matching TRBD1. With V trimmed by 3 bases and J by 5 bases, 5 bases remained unmatched. Germline assignment: CDR1 DFQATT and CDR2 SNEGSKA (reference sequence). The CDR3 loop spans 13 amino acids. CDR3 DNA: TGCAGTGCTAGGGACAGGGTATTGACTGAAGCTTTCTTT. Protein product: CSARDRVLTEAFF.

The chain recombines TRBV3-1 with TRBJ1-4; 10 bases align to TRBD1. This CDR3 contains 14 residues. Germline CDR1 LGHDT, CDR2 YNNKEL (reference sequence). With V trimmed by 5 bases and J by 8 bases, 5 bases remained unmatched. CDR3 nucleotide sequence: TGTGCCAGCAGCTCCGGGACAGGGGAGGAAAAACTGTTTTTT. This codes for CASSSGTGEEKLFF. The whole variable domain, filled in from reference TRBV3-1 and TRBJ1-4, reads DTAVSQTPKYLVTQMGNDKSIKCEQNLGHDTMYWYKQDSKKFLKIMFSYNNKELIINETVPNRFSPKSPDKAHLNLHINSLELGDSAVYFCASSSGTGEEKLFFGSGTQLSVL.

The chain links TRBV5-1 to TRBJ1-4; D may be TRBD1 (5 bases). V lost 1 base and J lost 0, with 7 bases in between. CDR3 length: 15 residues. Germline V gene sequence: CDR1 SGHRS, CDR2 YFSETQ. For the CDR3, the DNA is TGCGCCAGCAGCTTGCAGGGTGCAACTAATGAAAAACTGTTTTTT. Translating it yields CASSLQGATNEKLFF.

This chain connects TRBV25-1 to TRBJ2-5; 9 bases are a match to TRBD1. Per the germline V gene, CDR1 is MGHDK and CDR2 is SYGVNS. V dropped 4 bases and J dropped 5; count of bases not matched to a gene: 8. The CDR3 has 15 residues. CDR3 nucleotides: TGTGCCAGCAGTGGCTGGACAGGGGAGATGGAGACCCAGTACTTC. Protein product: CASSGWTGEMETQYF.

The table lists this clonotype with a few counts. The chain uses TRBV2 and TRBJ2-3; 8 nucleotides line up with TRBD1. The CDR3 is 13 residues long. V was pared by 6 bases and J by 4 bases, with 3 bases of the junction left unmatched. Germline values: CDR1 SNHLY, CDR2 FYNNEI. The CDR3 DNA reads as TGTGCCAGCAGGTGGACAGGGTCAGATACGCAGTATTTT. This encodes CASRWTGSDTQYF.

Many counts were recorded for this clonotype. The CDR3 coding sequence is TGCGCCAGCAGTGAGCTCTCCACTACTAACTATGGCTACACCTTC. Translating gives CASSELSTTNYGYTF. The V and J genes are TRBV10-2 and TRBJ1-2; the D is unclear. V was pared by 2 bases and J by 0 bases, with 10 bases between. Germline assignment: CDR1 WSHSY and CDR2 SAAADI. The CDR3 totals 15 residues.